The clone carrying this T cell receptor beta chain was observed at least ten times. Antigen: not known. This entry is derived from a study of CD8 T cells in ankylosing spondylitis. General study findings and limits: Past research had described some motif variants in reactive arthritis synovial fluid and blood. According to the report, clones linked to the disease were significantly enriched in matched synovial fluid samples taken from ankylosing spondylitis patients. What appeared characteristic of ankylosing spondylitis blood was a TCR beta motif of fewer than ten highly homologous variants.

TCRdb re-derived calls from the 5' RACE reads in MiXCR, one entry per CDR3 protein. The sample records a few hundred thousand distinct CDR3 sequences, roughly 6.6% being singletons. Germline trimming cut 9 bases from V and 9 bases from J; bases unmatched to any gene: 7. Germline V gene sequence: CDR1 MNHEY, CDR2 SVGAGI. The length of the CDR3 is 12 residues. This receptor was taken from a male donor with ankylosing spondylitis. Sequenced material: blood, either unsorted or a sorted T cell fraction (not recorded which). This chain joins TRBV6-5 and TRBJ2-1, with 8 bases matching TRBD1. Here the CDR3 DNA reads TGTGCCAGTTATGGACAGGGCCTTGAGCAGTTCTTC. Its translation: CASYGQGLEQFF.